The subject of this entry is one TCR beta chain. Its specificity is not known. A junction end diverges from the germline sequence, so it may reflect a read error. This specimen comes from a study of CD8+ T cells in alopecia areata. Study overall: Treated patients received oral tofacitinib, 5 to 10 mg twice daily. Study results and caveats: Scalp data also include sequences from resident alphabeta T cells of normal skin.

Germline CDR1 reads SSHAT; CDR2 reads FNYEAQ (reference sequence). This CDR3 is 15 amino acids long. Extraction and reverse transcription of RNA yielded cDNA as the sequencing template. Measured with immunoSEQ multiplex PCR; TCRdb has only the in-frame clones, and not every one. The sample lists roughly 250,000 clones, roughly two thirds occurring once. This rearrangement joins TRBV7-7 to TRBJ2-3; maybe TRBD2 (5 bases). Specimen: CD4+ T cells sorted from blood, collected at week 0. The clonotype originates from a human donor with alopecia areata. CDR3 bases: TGTGCTAGCAGCCCCGGGATCTCTGGCACAGATACGCAGTATTTT. Its translation is CASSPGISGTDTQYF.